Presented here are 21 T cell receptor beta chains from one specimen sequenced in a study of blood T cell repertoires in COVID-19. TCRdb's copy holds only in-frame clones and misses some; the assay was immunoSEQ multiplex PCR. The profile shows over 200,000 clones, about nine tenths of them singletons. The material sequenced was PBMCs or T cells enriched from blood (not recorded which). Receptors were obtained from a man between 18 and 29 years old who had recovered from COVID-19.

The chain couples TRBV6-5 to TRBJ2-7; D gene unclear. Germline loops: CDR1 MNHEY, CDR2 SVGAGI. Deletions cut 6 bases from V and 3 bases from J, with 15 bases between. The CDR3 totals 14 residues. CDR3 region: CASSDQALGYEQYF. The CDR3 region has the DNA TGTGCCAGCAGCGACCAGGCCCTCGGCTACGAGCAGTACTTC.

This clone occurred once. This chain joins TRBV4-1 and TRBJ1-3; D is undetermined. The germline V gene encodes CDR1 MGHRA and CDR2 YSYEKL. This CDR3 region has 15 residues. The V and J ends lost 2 bases and 0 bases respectively, with 8 bases between them. The CDR3, as DNA: TGCGCCAGCAGCCAAATATACAACTCTGGAAACACCATATATTTT. Its protein is CASSQIYNSGNTIYF.

A remark on this clone: At one end the junction does not follow the germline gene, possibly because of a read error. The chain is built from TRBV15 and TRBJ2-7, with a possible D match to TRBD1 (5 bases). CDR3 length: 14 amino acids. The germline V gene has CDR1 LNHNV and CDR2 YYDKDF (reference sequence). CDR3 bases: TGTGCCACCAGCAGACCCGGAACAGGAGATGCTTTAATCTTC. This codes for CATSRPGTGDALIF.

This chain uses TRBV5-1 with TRBJ2-3; D is perhaps TRBD2 (6 bases). The CDR3 totals 15 residues. Deletions cut 1 base from V and 4 bases from J, with 13 bases between. CDR1 and CDR2 from the germline V gene are SGHRS and YFSETQ. For the CDR3, the DNA is TGCGCCAGCAGCTTGACTCCCGGGGGAGCAGATACGCAGTATTTT. Its protein product is CASSLTPGGADTQYF.

The J gene is TRBJ2-7, the V gene TRBV3-1 (or the pseudogene TRBV3-2), with TRBD2 matching over 8 bases. The CDR3 sequence is 16 residues long. J gave up 2 bases and V 1 base, and 7 bases lay outside the gene matches. The germline V gene encodes CDR1 LGHDT and CDR2 YNNKEL (reference sequence). CDR3 sequence reads: CASSQAASGSAYEQYF. CDR3 bases: TGTGCCAGCAGCCAAGCGGCGAGCGGGAGCGCCTACGAGCAGTACTTC.

The chain employs TRBV13 and TRBJ2-3; 7 nucleotides line up with TRBD2. This CDR3 has 14 residues. V lost 0 bases to trimming and J lost 3 bases; unmatched junction nucleotides: 0. The V gene's germline CDR1 is PRHDT and CDR2 FYEKMQ (reference sequence). For the CDR3, the DNA is TGTGCCAGCAGCTTAGGACTAGCGACAGATACGCAGTATTTT. Amino acid sequence: CASSLGLATDTQYF.

The rearrangement uses TRBV19 and TRBJ2-7; the match to TRBD1 covers 9 bases. Germline CDR1 LNHDA, CDR2 SQIVND (reference sequence). This CDR3 comprises 17 residues. After removal of 7 bases from V and 3 bases from J, the junction contained 16 bases not matched to a gene. CDR3: CASTDQVGTGSIYEQYF. CDR3 coding DNA: TGTGCCAGTACCGATCAGGTAGGGACAGGGTCGATCTACGAGCAGTACTTC.

V and J are TRBV15 and TRBJ2-2, with a possible D match to TRBD2 (7 bases). The CDR3 sequence is 15 residues long. Trimming pared 0 bases from V and 4 bases from J, leaving 9 bases between. CDR1 is LNHNV and CDR2 is YYDKDF in the germline V gene (reference sequence). CDR3 protein: CATSRERGRTGELFF. CDR3 nucleotide sequence: TGTGCCACCAGCAGAGAGCGGGGGCGCACCGGGGAGCTGTTTTTT.

The chain uses TRBV9 and TRBJ1-1, with 7 bases aligning to TRBD1. V dropped 3 bases and J dropped 1; count of bases not matched to a gene: 3. Germline CDR1 reads SGDLS; CDR2 reads YYNGEE. The CDR3 runs 14 residues. CDR3 amino acids: CASSAGQKNTEAFF. Written as DNA, the CDR3 is TGTGCCAGCAGCGCGGGACAGAAGAACACTGAAGCTTTCTTT.

This clone has just one count. The rearrangement joins TRBV19 to TRBJ1-5; a possible D gene is TRBD1 (5 bases). There are 15 residues in the CDR3. Between the trimmed V and J ends, which lost 6 bases and 0 bases, there was a span of 12 bases. Germline V gene data show CDR1 as LNHDA and CDR2 as SQIVND (reference sequence). Written as DNA, the CDR3 is TGTGCCAGTAGCCCAAACAGGAATAGCAATCAGCCCCAGCATTTT. Translated: CASSPNRNSNQPQHF. The variable domain in full, completed from reference TRBV19 and TRBJ1-5, reads DGGITQSPKYLFRKEGQNVTLSCEQNLNHDAMYWYRQDPGQGLRLIYYSQIVNDFQKGDIAEGYSVSREKKESFPLTVTSAQKNPTAFYLCASSPNRNSNQPQHFGDGTRLSIL.

In DNA, the CDR3 is TGTGCCAGCAGCTTACAGGGGACCTATAATTCACCCCTCCACTTT. It specifies CASSLQGTYNSPLHF. The rearrangement links TRBV7-2 to TRBJ1-6; the D gene is possibly TRBD1 (6 bases). The germline gives CDR1 SGHTA, CDR2 FQGNSA. Trimming cost V 2 bases and J 2 bases, with 7 bases left between them. CDR3 size: 15 residues.

The chain employs TRBV10-2 and TRBJ1-1; TRBD1 might be the D (5 bases). V was cut by 4 bases and J by 4 bases, with 10 bases left in between. The CDR3 sequence is 13 residues long. Germline V CDR1 and CDR2: WSHSY, SAAADI. Written as DNA, the CDR3 is TGCGCCAGCAGTGGTCAGGGCGGCACTGAAGCTTTCTTT. Its protein product is CASSGQGGTEAFF.

This clone occurred once. The CDR3 bases are TGCGCCAGCATGAAGCCCGGACAGAGGGTTCTGGGTGAGCAGTTCTTC. It specifies CASMKPGQRVLGEQFF. The chain joins TRBV5-1 to TRBJ2-1; D is possibly TRBD1 (6 bases). V lost 6 bases and J 9 bases, leaving 25 bases between the germline ends. Germline V gives CDR1 SGHRS, CDR2 YFSETQ. The CDR3 contains 16 residues.

V gene TRBV7-9 combines with J gene TRBJ2-7; D is uncertain. Germline CDR1 and CDR2: SEHNR and FQNEAQ (reference sequence). The CDR3 contains 14 residues. V shed 3 bases and J shed 2 bases, with 11 bases lying between them. The CDR3 loop reads CASSLVSSTYEQYF. CDR3 sequence (DNA): TGTGCCAGCAGCTTGGTTAGCTCGACCTACGAGCAGTACTTC.

The chain is built from TRBV7-2 and TRBJ2-2; the match to TRBD1 covers 9 bases. CDR3 length: 15 residues. After removal of 5 bases from V and 3 bases from J, the junction contained 4 bases not matched to a gene. Germline CDR1 is SGHTA and CDR2 is FQGNSA. CDR3 sequence reads: CASSTGQGYTGELFF. For the CDR3, the DNA is TGTGCCAGCAGCACGGGACAGGGTTACACCGGGGAGCTGTTTTTT.

The chain joins TRBV19 to TRBJ1-5; D is unresolved. The germline CDR1 and CDR2 sequences are LNHDA and SQIVND (reference sequence). The CDR3 loop spans 13 amino acids. V lost 2 bases, J lost 7 bases, and 9 bases lay in between. In DNA, the CDR3 is TGTGCCAGTAGTATACTCGGGAGCCAGCCCCAGCATTTT. Translated: CASSILGSQPQHF.

This chain uses TRBV6-6 with TRBJ1-3, with D unclear. CDR1 and CDR2 from the germline V gene are MNHNY and SVGAGI (reference sequence). This CDR3 region has 16 residues. Trimming removed 8 bases from V and 1 base from J, with 18 bases in between. The CDR3 region is CASGLHASGSGNTIYF. The CDR3 DNA reads as TGTGCCAGCGGTCTCCATGCATCGGGTTCTGGAAACACCATATATTTT.

The chain carries TRBV5-1 and TRBJ2-2, with a weak D call TRBD1 (6 bases). CDR1 SGHRS and CDR2 YFSETQ come from the germline V gene. The CDR3 is 14 residues long. Trimming took 7 bases from V and 4 from J, leaving 14 bases between them. The CDR3 sequence is CASELGGSTGELFF. CDR3 bases: TGCGCCAGCGAGCTAGGGGGTTCCACCGGGGAGCTGTTTTTT.

This clone was seen a handful of times. Other DNA variants within this sample encode the same CDR3. The chain is built from TRBV11-2 and TRBJ1-2, with TRBD1 matching 8 bases. The V gene's germline CDR1 is SGHAT and CDR2 FQNNGV. The V gene end was trimmed by 6 bases and the J gene end by 0 bases; junction bases not matched to a gene: 6. The CDR3 runs 15 residues. CDR3 amino acids: CASSRGQGANYGYTF. In DNA form, the CDR3 reads TGTGCCAGCAGTCGTGGACAGGGAGCTAACTATGGCTACACCTTC.

This chain uses TRBV30 with TRBJ2-3; the D gene is possibly TRBD2 (7 bases). There are 16 residues in the CDR3. Trimming removed 0 bases at V and 2 bases at J, with 15 bases between. The V gene's germline CDR1 is GTSNPN and CDR2 SVGIG (reference sequence). The chain's CDR3 is CAWSVLSGTHTDTQYF. CDR3 nucleotides: TGTGCCTGGAGTGTACTGAGCGGGACACACACAGATACGCAGTATTTT.

V is TRBV2 and J is TRBJ1-2; 11 nucleotides match TRBD1. The ends lost 3 bases at V and 8 bases at J; junction bases unmatched: 5. CDR3 length: 14 amino acids. Germline V gene sequence: CDR1 SNHLY, CDR2 FYNNEI. The CDR3 region has the DNA TGTGCCAGCAGTGAGCGGGGACAGGGGGAAGGCTACACCTTC. As protein: CASSERGQGEGYTF.